This T cell receptor (beta chain) was profiled in a study of cytomegalovirus exposure and HLA in healthy donors. Overall study results and limits: Most subjects had HLA-A and HLA-B alleles reportedly predicted accurately by TCR beta sequences. About 87% or about 30% of the time was how often most TCR beta V segments were productive, according to an earlier analysis.

The V end was cut by 5 bases, the J end by 4 bases, with 12 bases between. The CDR3 spans 14 residues. Germline lookup yields CDR1 MNHNY and CDR2 SVGAGI (reference sequence). 60 Vbeta and 13 Jbeta primers were used in PCR. Method: immunoSEQ multiplex PCR; TCRdb's copy keeps in-frame clones and lacks some. The sample includes about 200,000 clones, around 80% of them seen just once. Concerning this clone itself: Its antigen remains unidentified.

The genes are TRBV6-6 and TRBJ1-3, with a weak D call TRBD1 (5 bases). Sequencing input: PBMCs. This receptor was taken from a girl aged 2-15 years in good health and CMV-seronegative. The CDR3 nucleotides read TGTGCCAGCAGTAACCGACAGCGCGGAAACACCATATATTTT. It encodes CASSNRQRGNTIYF.